The 5 T cell receptor beta chains below come from one sample, sequenced in a study of cytomegalovirus exposure and HLA in healthy donors. Sequencing was performed with immunoSEQ multiplex PCR; in TCRdb, only in-frame clones are kept and a portion is missing. The sample lists 75,000 to 95,000 clones, 95% to 98% occurring once. Sequenced: PBMCs. The receptors shown here come from a man younger than 35 in good health and CMV-seronegative.

This sequence joins TRBV5-4 and TRBJ2-7; perhaps TRBD1 as D (6 bases). The CDR3 has 15 residues. Germline CDR1 reads SGHNT; CDR2 reads YYREEE (reference sequence). The V end lost 0 bases, the J end lost 4 bases, and 14 bases lay between the germline ends. CDR3 sequence (DNA): TGTGCCAGCAGCTTGGACAGGGATATCATGTACGAGCAGTACGTC. Translating gives CASSLDRDIMYEQYV.

J is TRBJ2-2 and V is TRBV29-1; D possibly corresponds to TRBD1 (6 bases). Per the germline V gene, CDR1 is SQVTM and CDR2 is ANQGSEA. The germline V and J ends were trimmed by 5 bases and 6 bases, with 16 bases remaining between them. CDR3 length: 14 residues. The CDR3 region is CSVPYREGAGELFF. Here the CDR3 DNA reads TGCAGCGTTCCCTACAGGGAAGGGGCCGGGGAGCTGTTTTTT.

This clone occurred once. The chain couples TRBV5-1 to TRBJ1-1, with 8 bases aligning to TRBD1. The CDR3 consists of 14 residues. Germline CDR1 reads SGHRS; CDR2 reads YFSETQ. Trimming removed 4 bases from V and 4 bases from J; junction bases left unmatched: 6. CDR3 in amino acids: CASSRDRGTTEAFF. CDR3 DNA: TGCGCCAGCAGCCGCGACAGGGGCACCACTGAAGCTTTCTTT. The full variable domain, its missing parts supplied by reference TRBV5-1 and TRBJ1-1, is KAGVTQTPRYLIKTRGQQVTLSCSPISGHRSVSWYQQTPGQGLQFLFEYFSETQRNKGNFPGRFSGRQFSNSRSEMNVSTLELGDSALYLCASSRDRGTTEAFFGQGTRLTVV.

The chain has TRBV6-1 and TRBJ2-7; the match to TRBD1 covers 8 bases. Unmatched junction bases numbered 11, after V lost 7 bases and J lost 3 bases. The CDR3 consists of 15 residues. Germline V gives CDR1 MNHNS, CDR2 SASEGT. Here the CDR3 reads CASTPLSGQVYEQYF. CDR3 DNA sequence: TGTGCCAGCACACCCCTTTCGGGACAGGTCTACGAGCAGTACTTC.

About this clone itself: Additional DNA sequences in this sample encode the identical CDR3. The rearrangement joins TRBV27 to TRBJ2-7, with a possible D match to TRBD1 (6 bases). This CDR3 spans 14 amino acids. CDR1 MNHEY and CDR2 SMNVEV come from the germline V gene (reference sequence). The V gene lost 4 bases and the J gene lost 4 bases, with 14 bases spanning the gap. The CDR3 here is CASSSADSFYEQYF. In DNA, the CDR3 is TGTGCCAGCAGTTCCGCGGACAGTTTTTACGAGCAGTACTTC.